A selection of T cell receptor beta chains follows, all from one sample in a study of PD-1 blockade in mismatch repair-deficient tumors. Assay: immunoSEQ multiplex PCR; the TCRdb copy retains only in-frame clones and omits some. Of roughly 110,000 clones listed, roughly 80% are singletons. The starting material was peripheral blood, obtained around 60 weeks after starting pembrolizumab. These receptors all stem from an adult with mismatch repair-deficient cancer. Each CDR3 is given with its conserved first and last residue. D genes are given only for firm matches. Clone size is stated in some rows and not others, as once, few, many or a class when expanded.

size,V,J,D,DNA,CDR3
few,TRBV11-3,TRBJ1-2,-,TGTGCCAGCAGCTTAGGGGACATCACGAACTATGGCTACACCTTC,CASSLGDITNYGYTF
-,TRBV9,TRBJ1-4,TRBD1,TGTGCCAGCAGCCAGACAGGGACAACTAATGAAAAACTGTTTTTT,CASSQTGTTNEKLFF
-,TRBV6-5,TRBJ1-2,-,TGTGCCAGCCGACCCTCCACAATGCGGGGCTACACCTTC,CASRPSTMRGYTF
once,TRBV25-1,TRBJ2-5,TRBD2,TGTGCCAGCAGTGATTCGGGACTAGCGGACCAAGAGACCCAGTACTTC,CASSDSGLADQETQYF
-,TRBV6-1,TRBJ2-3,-,TGTGCCAGCAAGAACAGGCCCAGCACAGATACGCAGTATTTT,CASKNRPSTDTQYF
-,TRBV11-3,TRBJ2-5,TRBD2,TGTGCCAGCAGCGCGACTAGCGGGAGAGGGGCAGAGACCCAGTACTTC,CASSATSGRGAETQYF
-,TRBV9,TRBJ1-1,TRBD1,TGTGCCAGCAGCGAGAGGGGGCTGAGCACTGAAGCTTTCTTT,CASSERGLSTEAFF
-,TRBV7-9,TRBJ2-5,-,TGTGCCAGCAGTCTCAGGGGGGTGTGGTTAGAGACCCAGTACTTC,CASSLRGVWLETQYF
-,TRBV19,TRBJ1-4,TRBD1,TGTGCCAGTAGTATGGACAGGGGGTCTAATGAAAAACTGTTTTTT,CASSMDRGSNEKLFF
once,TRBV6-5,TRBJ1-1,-,TGTGCCAGCAGTTACCGGGGCAGGATCATGAACACTGAAGCTTTCTTT,CASSYRGRIMNTEAFF
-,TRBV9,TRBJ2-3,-,TGTGCCAGCAGCGAGGATTGGGGGCTGGATACGCAGTATTTT,CASSEDWGLDTQYF
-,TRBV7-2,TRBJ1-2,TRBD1,TGTGCCAGCAGCGGATCAGGGGGCGCGGGGGGCTATGGCTACACCTTC,CASSGSGGAGGYGYTF
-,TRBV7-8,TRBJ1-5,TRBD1,TGTGCCAGCAGCCCGCGGGACAGCATCAACAATCAGCCCCAGCATTTT,CASSPRDSINNQPQHF
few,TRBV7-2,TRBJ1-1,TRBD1,TGTGCCAGCGAACCCGAGAGCCCAGGGGGGAGCACTGAAGCTTTCTTT,CASEPESPGGSTEAFF
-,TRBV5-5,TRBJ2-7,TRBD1,TGTGCCAGCAGCTTGGGGGGACAGTTAATCGAGCAGTACTTC,CASSLGGQLIEQYF
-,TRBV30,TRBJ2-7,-,TGTGCCTGGAGTGTAGGCGGGGAGTGCCACGAGCAGTACTTC,CAWSVGGECHEQYF
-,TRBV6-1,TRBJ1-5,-,TGTGCCAGCAGACAGAGCAATCAGCCCCAGCATTTT,CASRQSNQPQHF
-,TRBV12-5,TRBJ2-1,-,TGTGCTAGTGCCCCTTCAGTGTCTTCATATGAGCAGTTCTTC,CASAPSVSSYEQFF
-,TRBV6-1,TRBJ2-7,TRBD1,TGTGCCAGCAGTGAAATGGGACAGGGGGCTTTGGGGGAGCAGTACTTC,CASSEMGQGALGEQYF
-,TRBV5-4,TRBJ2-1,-,TGTGCCAGCAGCGTCGACAGAAACTACAATGAGCAGTTCTTC,CASSVDRNYNEQFF
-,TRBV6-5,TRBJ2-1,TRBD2,TGTGCCAGCACTCCCCCCCTAGCGGGAGTCAATGAGCAGTTCTTC,CASTPPLAGVNEQFF
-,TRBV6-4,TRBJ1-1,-,TGTGCCAGCAGCCAGGGGCAGGGGACGGTCGCTTTCTTT,CASSQGQGTVAFF
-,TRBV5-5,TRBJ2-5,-,TGTGCCAGCAGCTTGGCGAGTGTGTTTCAAGAGACCCAGTACTTC,CASSLASVFQETQYF
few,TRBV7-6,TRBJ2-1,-,TGTGCCAGCAGCTTAGGTCTAGCTGCAGGGAGTGAGCAGTTCTTC,CASSLGLAAGSEQFF
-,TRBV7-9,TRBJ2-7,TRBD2,TGTGCCAGCAGTAGCGGGAGTTACTACGAGCAGTACTTC,CASSSGSYYEQYF
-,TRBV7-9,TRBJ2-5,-,TGTGCCAGCAGCTTAGTGGCGGGTCGAGAGACCCAGTACTTC,CASSLVAGRETQYF
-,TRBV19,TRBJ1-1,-,TGTGCCAGTAATATAGCGAACACTGAAGCTTTCTTT,CASNIANTEAFF
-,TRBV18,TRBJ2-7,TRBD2,TGTGCCAGCTCCCCACCGGGAGGGCCGGGGGAGCAGTACTTC,CASSPPGGPGEQYF
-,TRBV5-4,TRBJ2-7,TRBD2,TGTGCCAGCAGCCAAAGGACTAGCGGGAGCTACGAGCAGTACTTC,CASSQRTSGSYEQYF
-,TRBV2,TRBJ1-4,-,TGTGCCAGCAGTGTCAATGAGAATGAAAAACTGTTTTTT,CASSVNENEKLFF
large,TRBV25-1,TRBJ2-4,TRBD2,TGTGCCAGCAGTGAAGGCCTAGCGGGACTTCAGTACTTC,CASSEGLAGLQYF
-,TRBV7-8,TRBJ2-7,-,TGTGCCAGCAGCTTAGGGAGCGGAGCCGGCTACGAGCAGTACTTC,CASSLGSGAGYEQYF
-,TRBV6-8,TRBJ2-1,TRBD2,TGTGCCAGCAGCTCGGGACTAGCGCTTTCCTACAATGAGCAGTTCTTC,CASSSGLALSYNEQFF
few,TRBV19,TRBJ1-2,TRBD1,TGTGCCAGTAGTAACCGGGACAGTGGTGGCTACACCTTC,CASSNRDSGGYTF
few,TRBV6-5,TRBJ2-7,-,TGTGCCAGCAGTTACAGTATCTACGAGCAGTACTTC,CASSYSIYEQYF
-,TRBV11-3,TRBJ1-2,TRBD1,TGTGCCAGCAGCGAGACAGGGGGATCCCTTGGCTACACCTTC,CASSETGGSLGYTF
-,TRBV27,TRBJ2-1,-,TGTGCCAGCAGTTTAGGTGGGCGTAGCGTTGGGACCTACAATGAGCAGTTCTTC,CASSLGGRSVGTYNEQFF
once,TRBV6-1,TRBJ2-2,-,TGTGCCAGCACACAAGTGAACACCGGGGAGCTGTTTTTT,CASTQVNTGELFF